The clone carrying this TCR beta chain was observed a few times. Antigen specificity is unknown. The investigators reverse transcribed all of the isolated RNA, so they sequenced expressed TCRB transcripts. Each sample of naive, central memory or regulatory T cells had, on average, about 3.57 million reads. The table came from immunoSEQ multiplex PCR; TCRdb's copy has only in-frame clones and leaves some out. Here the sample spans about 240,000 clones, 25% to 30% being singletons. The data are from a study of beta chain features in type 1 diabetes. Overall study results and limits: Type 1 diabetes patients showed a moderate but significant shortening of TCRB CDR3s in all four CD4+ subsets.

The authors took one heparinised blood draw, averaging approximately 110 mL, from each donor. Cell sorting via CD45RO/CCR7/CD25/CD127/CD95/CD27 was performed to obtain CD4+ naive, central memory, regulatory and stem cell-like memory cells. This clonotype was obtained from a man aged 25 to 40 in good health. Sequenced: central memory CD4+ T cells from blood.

The CDR3 nucleotides read TGTGCCAGCGGCCCTAATACAGGTTCTGAAGCTTTCTTT. This sequence encodes CASGPNTGSEAFF. This chain connects TRBV7-2 to TRBJ1-1, with a tentative D call TRBD1 (5 bases). V gave up 8 bases and J gave up 6 bases, with 16 bases separating them. The germline V gene has CDR1 SGHTA and CDR2 FQGNSA. The CDR3 runs to 13 residues.